This T cell receptor beta chain was captured in a study of blood T cell repertoires in COVID-19. The sample holds one count of this clone. Everyone who took part was roughly 18 to 89 years old, and they came from roughly 25 US areas. V lost 1 base to trimming and J lost 2 bases; unmatched junction nucleotides: 1. The CDR3 extends over 17 amino acids. Per germline, CDR1 MGHRA and CDR2 YSYEKL. Per the original data handling: The assay estimated nucleated cells by amplifying reference gene primers. Only in-frame clones appear in the TCRdb table, and some are missing; sequencing was by immunoSEQ multiplex PCR. V and J calls and clone size are copied from that table; D and trimming were computed from the DNA. The table includes about 400,000 clones, roughly 87% detected once.

Sample: PBMCs or T cells enriched from blood (not recorded which). This sequence joins TRBV4-1 and TRBJ2-1, with 14 bases fitting TRBD2. The sequence came from a woman under 30 with acute COVID-19. As DNA, the CDR3 is TGCGCCAGCAGCCAAGGACTAGCGGGAGGGCCCTACAATGAGCAGTTCTTC. Protein: CASSQGLAGGPYNEQFF.